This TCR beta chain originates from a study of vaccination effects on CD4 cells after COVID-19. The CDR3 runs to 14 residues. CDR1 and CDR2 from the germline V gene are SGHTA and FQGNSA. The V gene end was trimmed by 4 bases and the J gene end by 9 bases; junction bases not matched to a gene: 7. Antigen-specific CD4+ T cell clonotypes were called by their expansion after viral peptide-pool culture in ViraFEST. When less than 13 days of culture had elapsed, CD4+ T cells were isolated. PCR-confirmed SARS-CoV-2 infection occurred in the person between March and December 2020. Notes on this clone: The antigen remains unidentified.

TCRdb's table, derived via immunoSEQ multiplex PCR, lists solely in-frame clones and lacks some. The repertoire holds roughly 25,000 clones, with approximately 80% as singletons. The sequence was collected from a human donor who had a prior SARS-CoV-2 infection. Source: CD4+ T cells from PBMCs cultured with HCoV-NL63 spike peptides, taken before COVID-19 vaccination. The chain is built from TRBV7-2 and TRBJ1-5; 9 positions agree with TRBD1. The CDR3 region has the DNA TGTGCCAGCAGCTCGACAGGGGGGTTATGGCCCCAGCATTTT. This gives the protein CASSSTGGLWPQHF.